This TCR beta chain was observed in a study of graft-versus-host responses after intestinal transplantation. On the study more broadly: Transplantation in recipients was multivisceral, liver-intestinal, or isolated intestinal. After anti-thymocyte globulin induction, recipients took tacrolimus and steroids for 3 to 4 years. Regarding the study as a whole: Where graft-donor T cell macrochimerism was present, patients had high graft-versus-host to host-versus-graft clonal ratios in allografts. Peak GvH clone levels in circulation were associated with early post-transplant HvG declines.

As regards this clone: The antigen is not known.

V trimming: 6 bases; J trimming: 6 bases; junction bases outside the gene matches: 7. CDR3 length: 14 amino acids. CDR1 SNHLY and CDR2 FYNNEI come from the germline V gene. TCRdb's copy holds only in-frame clones and misses some; the assay was immunoSEQ multiplex PCR. Among about 120,000 clones listed, roughly 91% were seen once. The chain recombines TRBV2 with TRBJ1-5, with 8 nucleotides matching TRBD1. This TCR was sampled from a human donor who received an intestinal transplant. Sequencing was performed on unstimulated CD4+ T cells sorted from spleen or lymph node cells, taken before intestinal transplant. The CDR3 protein is CASRFDRGGQPQHF. CDR3 DNA: TGTGCCAGCAGGTTCGACAGGGGCGGTCAGCCCCAGCATTTT.